This T cell receptor (beta chain) was documented in a study of T-cell reconstitution after alpha-beta-depleted transplantation in children. During its preparation, the TCRbeta library received unique molecular identifiers. A single record per CDR3 protein comes from TCRdb applying MiXCR to the PCR reads. Counted here are about 830,000 distinct CDR3 sequences, roughly 15% occurring once; the ten biggest clones make up around 5%. The CDR3 has 16 residues. The ends lost 6 bases at V and 7 bases at J; junction bases unmatched: 15. Looked up from germline, CDR1 is SGHAT and CDR2 is FQNNGV. Sequencing was performed on PBMCs, mostly from graft donor cells, taken 360 days after TCRalphabeta/CD19-depleted stem cell transplant. This sequence was found in a male patient younger than 18 who had a stem cell transplant for acute lymphoblastic leukemia, so the T cells may come from the graft donor. The chain recombines TRBV11-2 with TRBJ2-5; 9 nucleotides match TRBD1. Written as DNA, the CDR3 is TGTGCCAGCAGAGAGGGACCGGGACAGGGAAAAGGGACCCAGTACTTC. Residues: CASREGPGQGKGTQYF.